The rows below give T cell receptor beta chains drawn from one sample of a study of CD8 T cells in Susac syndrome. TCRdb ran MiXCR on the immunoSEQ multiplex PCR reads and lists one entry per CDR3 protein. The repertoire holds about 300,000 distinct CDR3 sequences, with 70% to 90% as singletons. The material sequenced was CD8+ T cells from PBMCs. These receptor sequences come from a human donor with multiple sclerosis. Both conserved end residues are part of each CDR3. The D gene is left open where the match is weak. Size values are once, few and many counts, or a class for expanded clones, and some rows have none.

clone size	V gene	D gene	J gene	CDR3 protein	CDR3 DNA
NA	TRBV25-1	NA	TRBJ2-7	CASSEYEGLPIGQYF	TGTGCCAGCAGTGAATATGAGGGGTTACCCATAGGGCAGTACTTC
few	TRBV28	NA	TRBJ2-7	CASSLPGEQYF	TGTGCCAGCAGTTTACCGGGGGAGCAGTACTTC
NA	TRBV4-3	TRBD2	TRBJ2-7	CASSQDISGNYEQYF	TGCGCCAGCAGCCAAGATATTAGCGGGAACTACGAGCAGTACTTC
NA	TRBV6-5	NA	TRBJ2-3	CASSYSPPGASPDTQYF	TGTGCCAGCAGTTACTCCCCACCGGGGGCATCCCCAGATACGCAGTATTTT
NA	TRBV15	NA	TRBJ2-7	CATSRDGTYSYEQYF	TGTGCCACCAGCAGAGACGGGACTTACTCCTACGAGCAGTACTTC
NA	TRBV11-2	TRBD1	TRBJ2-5	CASSLDMTGASQETQYF	TGTGCCAGCAGCTTAGATATGACAGGGGCGTCCCAAGAGACCCAGTACTTC
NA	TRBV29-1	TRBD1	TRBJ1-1	CSVTWAGGTEAFF	TGCAGCGTTACTTGGGCAGGGGGCACTGAAGCTTTCTTT
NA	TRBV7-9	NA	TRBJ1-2	CASSLGRGIDHGYTF	TGTGCCAGCAGCTTAGGTCGGGGAATCGACCATGGCTACACCTTC
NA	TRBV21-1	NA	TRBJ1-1	CASSKGHTEAFF	TGTGCCAGCAGCAAGGGTCACACTGAAGCTTTCTTT
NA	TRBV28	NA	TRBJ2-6	CASAPVETGANVLTF	TGTGCCAGCGCACCGGTCGAGACTGGGGCCAACGTCCTGACTTTC
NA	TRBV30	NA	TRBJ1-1	CAWTLGGAEAFF	TGTGCCTGGACCCTGGGGGGGGCTGAAGCTTTCTTT
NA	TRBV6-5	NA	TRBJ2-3	CASSRGGEGTQYF	TGTGCCAGCAGCCGAGGGGGGGAGGGTACGCAGTATTTT
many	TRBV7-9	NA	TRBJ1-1	CASSLAGTEAFF	TGTGCCAGCAGCTTAGCCGGGACTGAAGCTTTCTTT
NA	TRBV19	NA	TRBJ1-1	CASKVYTGGNTEAFF	TGTGCCAGTAAGGTGTATACGGGGGGGAACACTGAAGCTTTCTTT
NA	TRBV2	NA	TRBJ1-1	CASTEMGSGDTEAFF	TGTGCCAGCACCGAGATGGGGAGCGGGGACACTGAAGCTTTCTTT
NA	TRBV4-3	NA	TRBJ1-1	CASSQARRASTEAFF	TGCGCCAGCAGCCAGGCCCGAAGGGCGAGTACTGAAGCTTTCTTT
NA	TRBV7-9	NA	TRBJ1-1	CASSLGRTAAFF	TGTGCCAGCAGCTTGGGACGGACAGCAGCTTTCTTT
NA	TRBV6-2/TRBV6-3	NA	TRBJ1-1	CASSYAAGWMNTEAFF	TGTGCCAGCAGTTACGCGGCAGGGTGGATGAACACTGAAGCTTTCTTT
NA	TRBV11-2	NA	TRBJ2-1	CASSAQGSSSYNEQFF	TGTGCCAGCAGTGCCCAGGGGAGTAGCTCCTACAATGAGCAGTTCTTC
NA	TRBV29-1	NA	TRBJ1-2	CSAPEEGANYGYTF	TGCAGCGCCCCTGAGGAAGGTGCTAACTATGGCTACACCTTC
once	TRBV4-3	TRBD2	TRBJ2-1	CASSQGAPSGAYNEQFF	TGCGCCAGCAGCCAAGGGGCCCCCAGCGGGGCTTACAATGAGCAGTTCTTC
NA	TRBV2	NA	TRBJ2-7	CASYDGTLSYEQYF	TGTGCCAGCTACGACGGGACACTATCCTACGAGCAGTACTTC
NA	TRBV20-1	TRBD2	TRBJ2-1	CSARGLNHYNEQFF	TGCAGTGCTAGGGGACTAAACCACTACAATGAGCAGTTCTTC
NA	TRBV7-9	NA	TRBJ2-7	CASSHAGAGKYEQYF	TGTGCCAGCAGTCACGCCGGGGCAGGGAAATACGAGCAGTACTTC
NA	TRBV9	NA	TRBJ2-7	CASSVDGPPYEQYF	TGTGCCAGCAGCGTAGATGGCCCACCCTACGAGCAGTACTTC
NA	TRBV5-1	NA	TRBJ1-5	CASSPGARKYSNQPQHF	TGCGCCAGCAGCCCGGGGGCGCGGAAATATAGCAATCAGCCCCAGCATTTT
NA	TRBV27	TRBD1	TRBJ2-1	CASSGGTGNVNEQFF	TGTGCCAGCAGTGGAGGGACAGGGAATGTCAATGAGCAGTTCTTC
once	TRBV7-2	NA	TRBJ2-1	CASSFVGVSYNEQFF	TGTGCCAGCAGCTTTGTAGGAGTGAGTTACAATGAGCAGTTCTTC
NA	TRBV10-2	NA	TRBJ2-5	CASSEYTGAETQYF	TGCGCCAGCAGTGAGTATACCGGGGCAGAGACCCAGTACTTC
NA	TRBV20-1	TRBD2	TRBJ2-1	CSAEALAGVNEQFF	TGCAGTGCAGAGGCTCTAGCGGGAGTCAATGAGCAGTTCTTC
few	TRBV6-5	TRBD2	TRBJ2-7	CASSYSGGGSYEQYF	TGTGCCAGCAGTTACTCGGGGGGGGGCTCCTACGAGCAGTACTTC
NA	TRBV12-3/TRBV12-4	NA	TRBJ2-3	CASSSSLEPDTQYF	TGTGCCAGCAGTTCGTCCCTAGAGCCAGATACGCAGTATTTT
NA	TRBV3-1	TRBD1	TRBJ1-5	CASSTRDSNQPQHF	TGTGCCAGCAGCACCCGGGACAGTAATCAGCCCCAGCATTTT
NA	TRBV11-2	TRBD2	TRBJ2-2	CASSRGLASTGELFF	TGTGCCAGCAGCCGTGGACTAGCATCGACCGGGGAGCTGTTTTTT
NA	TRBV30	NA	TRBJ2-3	CAWNTASTDTQYF	TGTGCCTGGAATACGGCCAGCACAGATACGCAGTATTTT
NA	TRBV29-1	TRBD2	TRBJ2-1	CSVEKAGVSLYNEQFF	TGCAGCGTTGAAAAGGCGGGGGTATCTCTCTACAATGAGCAGTTCTTC
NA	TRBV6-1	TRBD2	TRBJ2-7	CASSGTLAGGYEQYF	TGTGCCAGCAGTGGAACACTAGCGGGAGGCTACGAGCAGTACTTC
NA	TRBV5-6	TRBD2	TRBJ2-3	CASSGSGTSGYYSTDTQYF	TGTGCCAGCAGCGGCTCCGGGACTAGCGGGTATTATAGCACAGATACGCAGTATTTT
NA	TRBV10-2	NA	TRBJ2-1	CATIQNNEQFF	TGCGCCACCATACAGAACAATGAGCAGTTCTTC
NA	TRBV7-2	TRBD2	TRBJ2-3	CASSHGTSALVTQYF	TGTGCCAGCAGCCACGGGACTAGCGCACTGGTTACGCAGTATTTT
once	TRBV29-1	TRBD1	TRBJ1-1	CSVEGRGLGAFF	TGCAGCGTGGAAGGCAGGGGGCTAGGAGCTTTCTTT
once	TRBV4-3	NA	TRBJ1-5	CASSQVHLTGKPQHF	TGCGCCAGCAGCCAAGTACATTTGACCGGCAAGCCCCAGCATTTT
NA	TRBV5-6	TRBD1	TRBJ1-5	CASSSTGDYSNQPQHF	TGTGCCAGCAGCTCTACAGGGGACTATAGCAATCAGCCCCAGCATTTT
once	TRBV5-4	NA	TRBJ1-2	CASRTDLLQGVYGYTF	TGTGCCAGCAGGACCGATCTATTGCAGGGAGTCTATGGCTACACCTTC
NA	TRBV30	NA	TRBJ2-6	CAWKVEPGANVLTF	TGTGCCTGGAAGGTTGAGCCTGGGGCCAACGTCCTGACTTTC
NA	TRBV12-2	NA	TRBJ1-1	CASRLDGAMNTEAFF	TGTGCAAGTCGCTTAGACGGAGCGATGAACACTGAAGCTTTCTTT